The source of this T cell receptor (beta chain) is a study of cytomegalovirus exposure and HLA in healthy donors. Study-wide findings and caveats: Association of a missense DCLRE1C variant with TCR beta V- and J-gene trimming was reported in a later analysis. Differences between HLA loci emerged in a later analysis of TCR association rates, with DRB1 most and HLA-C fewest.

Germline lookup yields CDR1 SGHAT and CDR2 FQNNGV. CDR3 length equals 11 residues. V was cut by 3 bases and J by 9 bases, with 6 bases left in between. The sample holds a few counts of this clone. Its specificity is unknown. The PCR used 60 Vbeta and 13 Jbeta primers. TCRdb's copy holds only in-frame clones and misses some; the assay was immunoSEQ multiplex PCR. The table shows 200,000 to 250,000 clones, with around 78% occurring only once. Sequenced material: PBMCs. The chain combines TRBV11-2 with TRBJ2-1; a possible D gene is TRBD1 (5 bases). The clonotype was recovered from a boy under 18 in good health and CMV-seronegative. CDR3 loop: CASSFTGEQFF. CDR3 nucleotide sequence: TGTGCCAGCAGCTTCACAGGTGAGCAGTTCTTC.